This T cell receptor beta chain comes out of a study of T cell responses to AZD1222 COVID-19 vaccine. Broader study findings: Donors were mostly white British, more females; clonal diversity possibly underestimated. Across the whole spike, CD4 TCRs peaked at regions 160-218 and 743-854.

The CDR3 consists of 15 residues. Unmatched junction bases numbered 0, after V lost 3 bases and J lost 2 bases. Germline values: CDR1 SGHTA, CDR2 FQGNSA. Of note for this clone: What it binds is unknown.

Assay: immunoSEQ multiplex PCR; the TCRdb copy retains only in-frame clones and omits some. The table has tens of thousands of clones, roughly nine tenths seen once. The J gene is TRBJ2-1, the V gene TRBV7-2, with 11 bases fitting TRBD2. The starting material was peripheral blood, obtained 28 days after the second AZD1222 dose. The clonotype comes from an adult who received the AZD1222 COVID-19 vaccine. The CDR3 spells CASSLTSGAYNEQFF. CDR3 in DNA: TGTGCCAGCAGCTTGACTAGCGGGGCCTACAATGAGCAGTTCTTC.